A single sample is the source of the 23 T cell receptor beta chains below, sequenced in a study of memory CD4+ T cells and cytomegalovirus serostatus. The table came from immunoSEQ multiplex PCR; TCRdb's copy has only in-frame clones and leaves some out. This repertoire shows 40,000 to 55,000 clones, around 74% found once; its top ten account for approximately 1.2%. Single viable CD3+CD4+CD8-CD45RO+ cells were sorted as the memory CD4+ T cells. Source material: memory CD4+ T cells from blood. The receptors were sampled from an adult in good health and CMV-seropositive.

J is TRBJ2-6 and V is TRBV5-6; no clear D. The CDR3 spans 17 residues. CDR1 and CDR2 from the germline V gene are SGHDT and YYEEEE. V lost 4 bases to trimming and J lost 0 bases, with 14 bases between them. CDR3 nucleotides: TGTGCCAGCAGCCCGGTTAGTGGGCTCTCTGGGGCCAACGTCCTGACTTTC. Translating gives CASSPVSGLSGANVLTF.

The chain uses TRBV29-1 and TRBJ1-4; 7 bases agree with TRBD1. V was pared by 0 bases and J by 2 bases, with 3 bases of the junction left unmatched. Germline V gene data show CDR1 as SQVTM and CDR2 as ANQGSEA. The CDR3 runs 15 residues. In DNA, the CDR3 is TGCAGCGTTGAAGATCCGACAGGGACTAATGAAAAACTGTTTTTT. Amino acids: CSVEDPTGTNEKLFF.

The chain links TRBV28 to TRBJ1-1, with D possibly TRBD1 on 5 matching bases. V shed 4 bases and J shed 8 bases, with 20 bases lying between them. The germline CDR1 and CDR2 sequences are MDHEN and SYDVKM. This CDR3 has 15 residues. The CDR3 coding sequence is TGTGCCAGCAGTTACCTAACGGGGGGTGCGGACGAAGCTTTCTTT. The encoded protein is CASSYLTGGADEAFF.

The CDR3 DNA reads as TGTGCCAGCGGGACAGCCCAAGAGACCCAGTACTTC. Amino acids: CASGTAQETQYF. The gene calls are TRBV28 and TRBJ2-5, with 7 bases lining up with TRBD1. Germline trimming cut 8 bases from V and 1 base from J; bases unmatched to any gene: 1. This CDR3 has 12 residues. Germline CDR1 MDHEN, CDR2 SYDVKM.

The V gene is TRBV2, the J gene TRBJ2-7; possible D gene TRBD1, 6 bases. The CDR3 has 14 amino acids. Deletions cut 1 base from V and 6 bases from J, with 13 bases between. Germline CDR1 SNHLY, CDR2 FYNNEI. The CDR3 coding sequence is TGTGCCAGCAGTGAAGGGGACACCATGGGCGAGCAGTACTTC. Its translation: CASSEGDTMGEQYF.

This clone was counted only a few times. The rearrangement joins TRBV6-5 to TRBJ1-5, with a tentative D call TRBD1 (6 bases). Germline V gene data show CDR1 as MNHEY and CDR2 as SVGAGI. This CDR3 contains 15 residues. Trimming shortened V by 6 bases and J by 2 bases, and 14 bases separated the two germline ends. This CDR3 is CASRPYREGNQPQHF. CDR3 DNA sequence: TGTGCCAGCAGACCGTACAGGGAAGGCAATCAGCCCCAGCATTTT.

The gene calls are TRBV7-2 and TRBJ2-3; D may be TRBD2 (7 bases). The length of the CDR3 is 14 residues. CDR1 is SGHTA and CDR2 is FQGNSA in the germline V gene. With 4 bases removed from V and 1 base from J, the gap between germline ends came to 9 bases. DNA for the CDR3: TGTGCCAGCAGCTCCGGGGGGCGCACAGATACGCAGTATTTT. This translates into CASSSGGRTDTQYF.

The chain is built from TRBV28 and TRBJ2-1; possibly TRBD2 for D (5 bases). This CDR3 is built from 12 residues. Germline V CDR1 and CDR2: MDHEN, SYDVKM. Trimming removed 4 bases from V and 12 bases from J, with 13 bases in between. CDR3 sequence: CASSSSLEGQFF. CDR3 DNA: TGTGCCAGCAGTTCCAGCCTAGAGGGGCAGTTCTTC.

CDR3 sequence (DNA): TGTGCCAGCAGCCCCACCACGACAGGGCCGGAAGCTTTCTTT. Amino acids: CASSPTTTGPEAFF. The chain recombines TRBV2 with TRBJ1-1, with TRBD1 matching 7 bases. The CDR3 is made up of 14 amino acids. The germline V gene encodes CDR1 SNHLY and CDR2 FYNNEI. V shed 6 bases, J shed 8 bases, and the junction held 12 bases outside the gene matches.

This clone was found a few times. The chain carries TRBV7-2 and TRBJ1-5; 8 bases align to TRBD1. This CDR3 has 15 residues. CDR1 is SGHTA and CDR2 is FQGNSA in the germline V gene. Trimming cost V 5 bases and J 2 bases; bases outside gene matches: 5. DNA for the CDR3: TGTGCCAGCAGCCCAGGGGGCGCCGGCAATCAGCCCCAGCATTTT. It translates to CASSPGGAGNQPQHF.

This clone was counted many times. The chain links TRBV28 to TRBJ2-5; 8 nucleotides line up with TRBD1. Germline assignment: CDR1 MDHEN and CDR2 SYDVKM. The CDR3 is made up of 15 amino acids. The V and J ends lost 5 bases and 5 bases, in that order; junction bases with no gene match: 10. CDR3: CASSPPSGGEETQYF. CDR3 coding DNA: TGTGCCAGCAGTCCCCCTTCAGGGGGCGAGGAGACCCAGTACTTC. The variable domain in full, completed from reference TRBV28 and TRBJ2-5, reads DVKVTQSSRYLVKRTGEKVFLECVQDMDHENMFWYRQDPGLGLRLIYFSYDVKMKEKGDIPEGYSVSREKKERFSLILESASTNQTSMYLCASSPPSGGEETQYFGPGTRLLVL.

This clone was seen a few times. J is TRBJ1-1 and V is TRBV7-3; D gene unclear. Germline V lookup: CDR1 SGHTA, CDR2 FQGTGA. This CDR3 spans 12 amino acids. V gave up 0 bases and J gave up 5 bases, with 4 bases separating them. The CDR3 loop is CASSLTGTEAFF. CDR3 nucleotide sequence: TGTGCCAGCAGCTTAACAGGAACTGAAGCTTTCTTT. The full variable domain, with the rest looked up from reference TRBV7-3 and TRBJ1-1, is GAGVSQTPSNKVTEKGKYVELRCDPISGHTALYWYRQSLGQGPEFLIYFQGTGAADDSGLPNDRFFAVRPEGSVSTLKIQRTERGDSAVYLCASSLTGTEAFFGQGTRLTVV.

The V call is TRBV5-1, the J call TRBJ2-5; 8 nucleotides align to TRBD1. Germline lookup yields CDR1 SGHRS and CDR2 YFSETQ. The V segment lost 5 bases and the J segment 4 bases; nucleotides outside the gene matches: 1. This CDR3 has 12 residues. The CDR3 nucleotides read TGCGCCAGCAGAGACAGGGGAGAGACCCAGTACTTC. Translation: CASRDRGETQYF.

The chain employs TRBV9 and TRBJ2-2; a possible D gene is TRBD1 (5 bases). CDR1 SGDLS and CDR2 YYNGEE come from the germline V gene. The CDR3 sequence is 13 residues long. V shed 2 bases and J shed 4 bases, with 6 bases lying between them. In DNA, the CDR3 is TGTGCCAGCAGCGTTGGGGCCACCGGGGAGCTGTTTTTT. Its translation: CASSVGATGELFF.

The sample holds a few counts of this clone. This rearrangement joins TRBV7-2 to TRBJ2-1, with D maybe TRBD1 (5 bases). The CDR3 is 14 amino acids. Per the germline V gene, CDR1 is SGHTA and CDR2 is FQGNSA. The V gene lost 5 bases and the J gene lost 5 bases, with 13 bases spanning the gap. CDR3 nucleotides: TGTGCCAGCAGCCCCAGGGTAGCCAACAATGAGCAGTTCTTC. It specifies CASSPRVANNEQFF.

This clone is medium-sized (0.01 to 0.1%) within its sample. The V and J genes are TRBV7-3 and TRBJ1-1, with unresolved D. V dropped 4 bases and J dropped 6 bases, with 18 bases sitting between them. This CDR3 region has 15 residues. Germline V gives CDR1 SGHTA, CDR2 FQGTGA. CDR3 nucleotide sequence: TGTGCCAGCAGCTCCTCGGCGGGCTTACGGGCTGAAGCTTTCTTT. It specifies CASSSSAGLRAEAFF.

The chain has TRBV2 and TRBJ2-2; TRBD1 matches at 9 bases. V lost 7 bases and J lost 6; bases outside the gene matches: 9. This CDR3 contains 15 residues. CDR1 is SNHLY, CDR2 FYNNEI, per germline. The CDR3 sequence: CASNRDRAFAGELFF. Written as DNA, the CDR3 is TGTGCCAGCAACCGGGACAGGGCATTCGCCGGGGAGCTGTTTTTT. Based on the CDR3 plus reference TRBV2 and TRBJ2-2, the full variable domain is EPEVTQTPSHQVTQMGQEVILRCVPISNHLYFYWYRQILGQKVEFLVSFYNNEISEKSEIFDDQFSVERPDGSNFTLKIRSTKLEDSAMYFCASNRDRAFAGELFFGEGSRLTVL.

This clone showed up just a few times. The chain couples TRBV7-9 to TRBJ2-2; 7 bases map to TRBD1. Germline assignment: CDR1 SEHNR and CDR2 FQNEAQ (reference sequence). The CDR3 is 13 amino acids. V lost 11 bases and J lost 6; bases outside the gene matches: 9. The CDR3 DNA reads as TGTGCCGGATCACAGGGGTTCGCCGGGGAGCTGTTTTTT. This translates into CAGSQGFAGELFF.

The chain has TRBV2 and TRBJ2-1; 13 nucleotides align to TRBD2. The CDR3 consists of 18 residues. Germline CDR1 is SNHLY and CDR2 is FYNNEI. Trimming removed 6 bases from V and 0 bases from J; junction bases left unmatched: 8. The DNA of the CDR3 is TGTGCCAGCAGAGGACTAGCGGGGGCGCAGAGCTCCTACAATGAGCAGTTCTTC. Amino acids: CASRGLAGAQSSYNEQFF. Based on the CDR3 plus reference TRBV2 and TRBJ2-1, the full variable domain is EPEVTQTPSHQVTQMGQEVILRCVPISNHLYFYWYRQILGQKVEFLVSFYNNEISEKSEIFDDQFSVERPDGSNFTLKIRSTKLEDSAMYFCASRGLAGAQSSYNEQFFGPGTRLTVL.

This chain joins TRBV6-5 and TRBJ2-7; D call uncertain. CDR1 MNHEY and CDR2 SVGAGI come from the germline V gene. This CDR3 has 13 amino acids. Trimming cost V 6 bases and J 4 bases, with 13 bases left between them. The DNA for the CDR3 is TGTGCCAGCAGCCCACCACGGGCGTACGAGCAGTACTTC. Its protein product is CASSPPRAYEQYF.

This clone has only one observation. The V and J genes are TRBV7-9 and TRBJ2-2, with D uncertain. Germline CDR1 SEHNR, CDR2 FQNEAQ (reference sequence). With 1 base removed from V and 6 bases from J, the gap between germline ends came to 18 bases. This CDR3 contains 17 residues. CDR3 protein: CASSLDFSWAEAGELFF. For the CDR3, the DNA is TGTGCCAGCAGCTTAGATTTCTCTTGGGCGGAAGCCGGGGAGCTGTTTTTT.

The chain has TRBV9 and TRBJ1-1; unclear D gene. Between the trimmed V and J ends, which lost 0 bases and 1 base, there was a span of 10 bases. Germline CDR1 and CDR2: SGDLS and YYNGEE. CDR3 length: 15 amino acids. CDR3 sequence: CASSVVEGGNTEAFF. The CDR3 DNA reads TGTGCCAGCAGCGTAGTTGAGGGAGGGAACACTGAAGCTTTCTTT.

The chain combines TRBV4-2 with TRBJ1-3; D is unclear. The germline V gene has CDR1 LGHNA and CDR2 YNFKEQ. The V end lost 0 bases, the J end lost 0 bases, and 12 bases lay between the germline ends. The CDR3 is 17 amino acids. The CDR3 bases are TGTGCCAGCAGCCAAGATCAATCGTGGGGCTCTGGAAACACCATATATTTT. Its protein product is CASSQDQSWGSGNTIYF.